The following is a TCR beta chain sequence with its context. The data originate from a study of blood T cell repertoires in COVID-19. Background on the study: Samples taken during acute and convalescent COVID-19 were collected in the United States, Italy and Spain.

The ends were cut back, 6 bases at V and 2 bases at J, with 16 bases in the middle. CDR1 is SGHTA and CDR2 is FQGTGA in the germline V gene. The CDR3 runs to 15 residues. The assay was immunoSEQ multiplex PCR, and TCRdb's table has in-frame clones only and misses some. The sample contains about 65,000 clones, under 95% of which appear only once. The V call is TRBV7-3, the J call TRBJ1-2, with D tentatively TRBD1 (6 bases). The clonotype originates from a man between 70 and 80 years old with active COVID-19. The sequencing sample was made of peripheral blood. CDR3 region: CASSQGRGSNYGYTF. In DNA form, the CDR3 reads TGTGCCAGCAGTCAAGGCAGGGGTTCCAACTATGGCTACACCTTC.